The clone carrying this TCR beta chain is a singleton in its sample. Germline V lookup: CDR1 WSHSY, CDR2 SAAADI. The CDR3 runs to 14 residues. V lost 7 bases and J 1 base, leaving 11 bases between the germline ends. This sample stems from a study of shared clonotypes between healthy human individuals. Here immunoSEQ multiplex PCR was the method, and the copy in TCRdb shows in-frame clones only, minus some. The sample consists of more than 1,200,000 clones, just under 99% of them appearing once. This TCR was sampled from a man aged 25 to 40 in good health. This chain uses TRBV10-2 with TRBJ1-5, with D possibly TRBD1 on 6 matching bases. Sequencing used naive CD4+ T cells sorted from blood. As for subset: CD45RA+ positively selected. The chain's CDR3 is CASTLDRSNQPQHF. DNA of the CDR3: TGCGCCAGCACCCTGGACAGAAGCAATCAGCCCCAGCATTTT.